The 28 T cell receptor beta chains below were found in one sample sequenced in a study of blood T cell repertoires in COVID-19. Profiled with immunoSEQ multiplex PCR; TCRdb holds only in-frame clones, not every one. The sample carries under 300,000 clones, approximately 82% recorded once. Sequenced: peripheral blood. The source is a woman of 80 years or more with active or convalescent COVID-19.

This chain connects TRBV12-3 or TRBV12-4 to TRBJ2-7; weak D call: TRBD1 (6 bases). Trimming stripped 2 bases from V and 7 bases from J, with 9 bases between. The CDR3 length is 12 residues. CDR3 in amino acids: CASSLLGGEQYF. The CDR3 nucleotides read TGTGCCAGCAGTTTATTAGGGGGTGAGCAGTACTTC.

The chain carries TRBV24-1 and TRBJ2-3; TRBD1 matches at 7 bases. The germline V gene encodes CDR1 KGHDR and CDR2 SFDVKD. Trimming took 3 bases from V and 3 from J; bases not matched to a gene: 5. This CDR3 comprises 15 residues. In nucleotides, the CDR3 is TGTGCCACCAGTGATACTCGACAGGGTACAGATACGCAGTATTTT. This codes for CATSDTRQGTDTQYF.

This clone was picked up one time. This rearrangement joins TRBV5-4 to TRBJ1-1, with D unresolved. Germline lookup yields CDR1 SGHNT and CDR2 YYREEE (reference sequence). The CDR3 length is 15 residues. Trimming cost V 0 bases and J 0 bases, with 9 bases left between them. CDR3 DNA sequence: TGTGCCAGCAGCTTGGGCCCTACTATGAACACTGAAGCTTTCTTT. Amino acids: CASSLGPTMNTEAFF.

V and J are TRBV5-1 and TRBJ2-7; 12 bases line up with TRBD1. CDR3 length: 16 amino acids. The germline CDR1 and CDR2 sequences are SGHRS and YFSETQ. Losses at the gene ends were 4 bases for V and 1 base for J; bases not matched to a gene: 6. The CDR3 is CASSPGTGGMSYEQYF. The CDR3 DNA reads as TGCGCCAGCAGCCCCGGGACAGGGGGCATGTCCTACGAGCAGTACTTC.

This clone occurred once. In nucleotides, the CDR3 is TGCGCCAGCAGCTTGGCCAGCGCCCACAATGAGCAGTTCTTC. It yields the protein CASSLASAHNEQFF. The rearrangement joins TRBV5-1 to TRBJ2-1; D is undetermined. The germline V gene encodes CDR1 SGHRS and CDR2 YFSETQ. V was trimmed by 0 bases and J by 5 bases, leaving 9 bases between them. This CDR3 has 14 residues. The variable domain in full, completed from reference TRBV5-1 and TRBJ2-1, reads KAGVTQTPRYLIKTRGQQVTLSCSPISGHRSVSWYQQTPGQGLQFLFEYFSETQRNKGNFPGRFSGRQFSNSRSEMNVSTLELGDSALYLCASSLASAHNEQFFGPGTRLTVL.

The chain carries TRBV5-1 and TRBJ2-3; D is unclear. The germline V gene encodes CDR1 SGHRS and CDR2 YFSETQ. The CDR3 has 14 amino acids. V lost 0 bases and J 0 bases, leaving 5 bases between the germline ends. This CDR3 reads CASSLDSSTDTQYF. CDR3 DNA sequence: TGCGCCAGCAGCTTGGACTCTAGCACAGATACGCAGTATTTT.

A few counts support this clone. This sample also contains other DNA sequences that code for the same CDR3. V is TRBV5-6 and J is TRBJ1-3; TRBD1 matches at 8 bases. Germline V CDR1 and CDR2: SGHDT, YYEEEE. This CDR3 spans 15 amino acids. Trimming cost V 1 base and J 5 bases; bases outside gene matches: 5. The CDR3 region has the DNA TGTGCCAGCAGCTTGCGGGGGACAGGTAGAAACACCATATATTTT. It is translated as CASSLRGTGRNTIYF.

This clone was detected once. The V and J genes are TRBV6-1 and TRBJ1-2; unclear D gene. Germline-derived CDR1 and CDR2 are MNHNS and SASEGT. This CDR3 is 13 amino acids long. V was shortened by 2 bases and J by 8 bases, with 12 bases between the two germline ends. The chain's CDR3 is CASSESWRVGYTF. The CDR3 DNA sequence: TGTGCCAGCAGTGAAAGTTGGAGAGTGGGCTACACCTTC.

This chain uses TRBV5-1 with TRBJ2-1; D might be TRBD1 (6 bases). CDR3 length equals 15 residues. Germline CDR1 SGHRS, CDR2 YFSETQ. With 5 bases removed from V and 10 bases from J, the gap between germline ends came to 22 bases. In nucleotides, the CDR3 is TGCGCCAGCAGTCGGGACATACTTTCCCAGGGGGAGCAGTTCTTC. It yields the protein CASSRDILSQGEQFF.

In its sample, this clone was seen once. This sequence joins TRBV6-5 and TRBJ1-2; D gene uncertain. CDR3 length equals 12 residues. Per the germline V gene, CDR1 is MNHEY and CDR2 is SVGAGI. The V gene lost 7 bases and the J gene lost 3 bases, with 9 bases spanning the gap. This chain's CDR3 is CASTISDYGYTF. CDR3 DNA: TGTGCCAGCACCATCAGTGACTATGGCTACACCTTC.

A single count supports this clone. The CDR3 is CASSLGSGQGKNEQYF. DNA of the CDR3: TGTGCCAGCAGCTTGGGTTCCGGACAGGGTAAGAACGAGCAGTACTTC. V usage is TRBV5-4 and J usage is TRBJ2-7, with 8 bases aligning to TRBD1. This CDR3 has 16 residues. The germline gives CDR1 SGHNT, CDR2 YYREEE (reference sequence). With V trimmed by 0 bases and J by 5 bases, 10 bases remained unmatched.

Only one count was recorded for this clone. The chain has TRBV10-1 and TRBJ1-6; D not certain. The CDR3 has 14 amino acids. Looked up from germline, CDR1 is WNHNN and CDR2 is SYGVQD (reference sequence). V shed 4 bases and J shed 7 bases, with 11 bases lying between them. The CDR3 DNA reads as TGCGCCAGCAGTGCAGACCGGGAAAATTCACCCCTCCACTTT. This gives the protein CASSADRENSPLHF.

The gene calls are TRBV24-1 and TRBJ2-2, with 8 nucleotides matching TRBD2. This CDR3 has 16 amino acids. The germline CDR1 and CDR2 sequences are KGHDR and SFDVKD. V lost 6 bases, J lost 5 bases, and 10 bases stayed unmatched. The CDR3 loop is CATSPGTSIKTGELFF. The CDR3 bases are TGTGCCACCAGTCCCGGGACTAGTATCAAAACCGGGGAGCTGTTTTTT.

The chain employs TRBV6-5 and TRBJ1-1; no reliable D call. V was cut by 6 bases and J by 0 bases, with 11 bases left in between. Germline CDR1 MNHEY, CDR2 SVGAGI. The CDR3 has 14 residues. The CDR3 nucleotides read TGTGCCAGCAGATTTATAGAATTGAACACTGAAGCTTTCTTT. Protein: CASRFIELNTEAFF.

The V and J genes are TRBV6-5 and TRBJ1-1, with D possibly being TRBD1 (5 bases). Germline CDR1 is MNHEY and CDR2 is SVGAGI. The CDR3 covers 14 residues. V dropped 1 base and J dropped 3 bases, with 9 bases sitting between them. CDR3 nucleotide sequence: TGTGCCAGCAGTTACTTGGCGGGGGACACTGAAGCTTTCTTT. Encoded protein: CASSYLAGDTEAFF.

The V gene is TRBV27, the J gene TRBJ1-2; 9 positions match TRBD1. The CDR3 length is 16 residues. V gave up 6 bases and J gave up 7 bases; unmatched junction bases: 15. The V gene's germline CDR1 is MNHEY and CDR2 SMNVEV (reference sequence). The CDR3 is CASRPVSGTGLRGYTF. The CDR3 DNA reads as TGTGCCAGCAGACCAGTATCCGGGACAGGGCTTCGTGGCTACACCTTC.

The CDR3 DNA follows: TGTGCCAGCAGAGAACAGGGGGTAAATTCACCCCTCCACTTT. As protein: CASREQGVNSPLHF. V gene TRBV2 combines with J gene TRBJ1-6; 8 bases line up with TRBD1. The trim removed 6 bases at V and 7 bases at J, leaving 5 bases unmatched. The germline V gene has CDR1 SNHLY and CDR2 FYNNEI. The CDR3 loop spans 14 amino acids.

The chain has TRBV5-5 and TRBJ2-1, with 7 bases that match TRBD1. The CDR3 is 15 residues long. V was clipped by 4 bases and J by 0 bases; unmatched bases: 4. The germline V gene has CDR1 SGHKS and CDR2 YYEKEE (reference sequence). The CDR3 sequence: CASSPWTGSYNEQFF. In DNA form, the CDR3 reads TGTGCCAGCAGCCCATGGACAGGCTCCTACAATGAGCAGTTCTTC. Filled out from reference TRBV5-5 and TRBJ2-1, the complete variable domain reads DAGVTQSPTHLIKTRGQQVTLRCSPISGHKSVSWYQQVLGQGPQFIFQYYEKEERGRGNFPDRFSARQFPNYSSELNVNALLLGDSALYLCASSPWTGSYNEQFFGPGTRLTVL.

CDR3 sequence (DNA): TGTGCCAGCAGTTACTCGATGTATTGGGGGAGGCTCAATGAGCAGTTCTTC. Protein: CASSYSMYWGRLNEQFF. The chain uses TRBV6-2 or TRBV6-3 and TRBJ2-1; tentative D call: TRBD2 (6 bases). The germline V and J ends were trimmed by 0 bases and 6 bases, with 18 bases remaining between them. The CDR3 has 17 residues. From germline, CDR1 is MNHEY and CDR2 SVGEGT.

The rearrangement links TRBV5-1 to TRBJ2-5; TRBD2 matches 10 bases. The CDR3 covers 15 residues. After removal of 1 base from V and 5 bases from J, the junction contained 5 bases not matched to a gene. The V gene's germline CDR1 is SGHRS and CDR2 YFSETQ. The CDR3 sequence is CASSLLAGDIETQYF. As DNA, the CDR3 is TGCGCCAGCAGCTTGCTAGCGGGAGATATCGAGACCCAGTACTTC.

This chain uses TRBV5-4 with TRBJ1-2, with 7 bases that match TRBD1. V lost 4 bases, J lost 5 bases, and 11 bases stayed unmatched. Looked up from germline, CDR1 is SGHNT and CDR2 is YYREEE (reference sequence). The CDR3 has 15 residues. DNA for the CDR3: TGTGCCAGCAGCGTGGGACAGACCTCTGGGTATGGCTACACCTTC. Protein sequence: CASSVGQTSGYGYTF.

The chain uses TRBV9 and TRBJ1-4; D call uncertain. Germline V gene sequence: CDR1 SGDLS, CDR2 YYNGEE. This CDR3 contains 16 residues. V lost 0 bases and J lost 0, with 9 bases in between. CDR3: CASSVDQAATNEKLFF. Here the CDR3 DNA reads TGTGCCAGCAGCGTAGATCAGGCAGCAACTAATGAAAAACTGTTTTTT. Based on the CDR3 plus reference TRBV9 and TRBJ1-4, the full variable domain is DSGVTQTPKHLITATGQRVTLRCSPRSGDLSVYWYQQSLDQGLQFLIQYYNGEERAKGNILERFSAQQFPDLHSELNLSSLELGDSALYFCASSVDQAATNEKLFFGSGTQLSVL.

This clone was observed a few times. CDR3 loop: CASSSLGGVNNEQFF. The CDR3 DNA follows: TGTGCCAGCAGTTCGCTCGGGGGGGTGAACAATGAGCAGTTCTTC. The gene calls are TRBV27 and TRBJ2-1; 8 bases fit TRBD2. V lost 4 bases, J lost 5 bases, and 7 bases stayed unmatched. CDR3 length: 15 amino acids. CDR1 is MNHEY, CDR2 SMNVEV, per germline (reference sequence).

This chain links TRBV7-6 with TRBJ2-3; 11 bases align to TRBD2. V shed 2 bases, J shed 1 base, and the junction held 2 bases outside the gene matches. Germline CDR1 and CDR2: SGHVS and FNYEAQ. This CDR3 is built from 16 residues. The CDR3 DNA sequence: TGTGCCAGCAGCTTAACTAGCGGGAGCGGCACAGATACGCAGTATTTT. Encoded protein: CASSLTSGSGTDTQYF.

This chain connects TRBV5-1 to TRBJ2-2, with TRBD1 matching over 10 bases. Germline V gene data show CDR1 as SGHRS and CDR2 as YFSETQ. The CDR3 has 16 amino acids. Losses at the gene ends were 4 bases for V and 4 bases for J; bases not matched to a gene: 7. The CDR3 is CASSAGTGVSTGELFF. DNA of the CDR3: TGCGCCAGCAGCGCCGGGACAGGGGTTTCCACCGGGGAGCTGTTTTTT.

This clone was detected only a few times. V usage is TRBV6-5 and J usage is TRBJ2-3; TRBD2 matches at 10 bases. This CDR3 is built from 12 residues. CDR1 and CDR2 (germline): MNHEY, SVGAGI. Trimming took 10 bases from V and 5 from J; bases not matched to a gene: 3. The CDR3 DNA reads TGTGCCACGAGACTAGCGGGAGATACGCAGTATTTT. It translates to CATRLAGDTQYF.

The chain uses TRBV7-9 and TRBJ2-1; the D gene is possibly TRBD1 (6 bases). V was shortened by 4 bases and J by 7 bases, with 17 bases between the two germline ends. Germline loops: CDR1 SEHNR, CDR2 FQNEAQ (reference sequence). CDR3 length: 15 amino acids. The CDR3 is CASSSQGSWGNEQFF. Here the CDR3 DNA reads TGTGCCAGCAGCTCACAGGGCTCATGGGGAAATGAGCAGTTCTTC.

CDR3 nucleotides: TGTGCCAGCAGTACAGGGTCGTGGAATTCACCCCTCCACTTT. Protein: CASSTGSWNSPLHF. This chain uses TRBV2 with TRBJ1-6; possible D gene TRBD1, 6 bases. The germline V and J ends were trimmed by 5 bases and 7 bases, with 12 bases remaining between them. Germline CDR1 SNHLY, CDR2 FYNNEI. The length of the CDR3 is 14 residues.